This T cell receptor beta chain was sequenced for a study of cytomegalovirus exposure and HLA in healthy donors. Study-wide results and limits: In an earlier analysis, about 87% or about 30%: the productive usage of most TCR beta V segments.

As to this clone: Its antigen is currently unknown.

The PCR contained 60 Vbeta and 13 Jbeta primers. Libraries were prepared by immunoSEQ multiplex PCR; TCRdb keeps only in-frame clonotypes and omits some of them. The profile shows approximately 190,000 clones, approximately 79% of them singletons. Germline lookup yields CDR1 SGHTA and CDR2 FQGTGA. This CDR3 contains 12 residues. Trimming removed 5 bases from V and 11 bases from J; junction bases left unmatched: 5. This sequence joins TRBV7-3 and TRBJ2-1; 8 positions agree with TRBD1. Input material: PBMCs. The receptor was isolated from a man between 35 and 55 years old in good health and CMV-seropositive. The CDR3 is CASSMDRVKQFF. The CDR3 bases are TGTGCCAGCAGCATGGACAGGGTAAAGCAGTTCTTC.